These T cell receptor beta chains were read from a single sample in a study of T cell changes during pregnancy in multiple sclerosis. Some clones are missing from TCRdb's copy, which holds only in-frame ones; the method was immunoSEQ multiplex PCR. The data contain tens of thousands of clones, approximately 90% of them singletons. Specimen: CD4+ T cells from peripheral blood mononuclear cells, collected before pregnancy. These receptors originate from a female donor with multiple sclerosis, enrolled in a pregnancy study. Each CDR3 is given with its conserved first and last residue. The order of the fields is J gene, V gene, CDR3 protein.

TRBJ2-7	TRBV10-3	CAISARTGDANEQYF
TRBJ2-3	TRBV9	CASSVGGRRPSTDTQYF
TRBJ2-1	TRBV28	CASSLSSGGLYNEQFF
TRBJ2-1	TRBV5-4	CASSLQGGPNEQFF
TRBJ1-5	TRBV2	CASSVERVNQPQHF
TRBJ2-1	TRBV10-3	CAISLGQGSYNEQFF
TRBJ2-1	TRBV29-1	CSVVGTSLEQFF
TRBJ1-4	TRBV28	CASSSPGQRDEKLFF
TRBJ2-1	TRBV11-3	CARQGNEQFF
TRBJ2-5	TRBV5-1	CASSLADRGPQETQYF
TRBJ2-7	TRBV14	CASSQAIFGTSGRIYEQYF
TRBJ2-5	TRBV2	CASSGAGTGVGETQYF
TRBJ2-3	TRBV30	CAWSGTNRGTDTQYF
TRBJ2-1	TRBV15	CATRRESTNEQFF
TRBJ2-2	TRBV7-2	CASSFEAQNTGELFF
TRBJ1-5	TRBV18	CASSPDSTANSNQPQHF
TRBJ2-5	TRBV5-6	CASSFVAQETQYF
TRBJ2-3	TRBV27	CASSPLRTGPRDTQYF